There are a few counts of the clone carrying this TCR beta chain. Its antigen is not identified. The CDR3 consists of 14 residues. Germline V gene sequence: CDR1 SQVTM, CDR2 ANQGSEA. V lost 6 bases and J lost 8; bases outside the gene matches: 12. The sample belongs to a study of T cell responses to AZD1222 COVID-19 vaccine. Findings and caveats of the study: Spike-specific TCRs gained breadth and depth after people received two AZD1222 doses.

Sequencing was performed with immunoSEQ multiplex PCR; in TCRdb, only in-frame clones are kept and a portion is missing. The sample has about 92,000 clones, about 86% seen once. This specimen was peripheral blood, taken on day 0 of MenACWY control vaccination. V and J are TRBV29-1 and TRBJ1-2, with 10 bases matching TRBD1. This receptor was obtained from an adult in good health. CDR3 bases: TGCAGCGTAGGACCGGGACAGGGGAAAGGGGGCTACACCTTC. It is translated as CSVGPGQGKGGYTF.